The clone carrying this TCR beta chain was seen just once. Its specificity is not known. The donors gave bone marrow, and they were healthy. Donors likely had unrecorded immune exposures despite being nominally healthy when sampled. Per germline, CDR1 SGHRS and CDR2 YFSETQ. This CDR3 region has 15 residues. V was pared by 0 bases and J by 0 bases, with 7 bases between. The data were obtained in a study of cytomegalovirus exposure and HLA in healthy donors. The overall study: Inside one of the first data releases sat about 91 million unique TCRs taken from HLA-typed donors.

With 60 Vbeta and 13 Jbeta primers, the PCR was carried out. This table comes from immunoSEQ multiplex PCR, and its TCRdb copy is limited to in-frame clones, with some not included. The table lists 30,000 to 40,000 clones, 68% of them singletons. Findings and caveats of the study: Specificity of a few CMV-associated chains for CMV antigens was verified in vitro.

The receptor's source is a man aged 40-55 years in good health and CMV-seronegative. The specimen was PBMCs. This rearrangement joins TRBV5-1 to TRBJ2-1; D remains unclear. CDR3 amino acids: CASSLGQISYNEQFF. CDR3 bases: TGCGCCAGCAGCTTGGGACAAATCTCCTACAATGAGCAGTTCTTC. The full variable domain, its missing parts supplied by reference TRBV5-1 and TRBJ2-1, is KAGVTQTPRYLIKTRGQQVTLSCSPISGHRSVSWYQQTPGQGLQFLFEYFSETQRNKGNFPGRFSGRQFSNSRSEMNVSTLELGDSALYLCASSLGQISYNEQFFGPGTRLTVL.